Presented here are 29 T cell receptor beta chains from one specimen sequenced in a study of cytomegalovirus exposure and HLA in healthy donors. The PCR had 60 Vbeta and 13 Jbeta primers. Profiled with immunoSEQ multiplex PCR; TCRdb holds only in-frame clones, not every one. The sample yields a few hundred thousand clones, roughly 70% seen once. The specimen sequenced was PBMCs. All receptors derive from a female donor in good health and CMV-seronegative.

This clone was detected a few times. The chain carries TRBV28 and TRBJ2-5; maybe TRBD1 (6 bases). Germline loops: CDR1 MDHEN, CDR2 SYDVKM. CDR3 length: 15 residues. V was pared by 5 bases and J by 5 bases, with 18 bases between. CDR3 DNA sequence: TGTGCCAGCAGTCTGCCAACCGGACAGAGGGAGACCCAGTACTTC. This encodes CASSLPTGQRETQYF.

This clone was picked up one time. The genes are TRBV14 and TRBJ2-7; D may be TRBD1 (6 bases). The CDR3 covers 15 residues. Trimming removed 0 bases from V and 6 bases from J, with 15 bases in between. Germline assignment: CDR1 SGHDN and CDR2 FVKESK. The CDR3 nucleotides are TGTGCCAGCAGCCAAGATACAGGGTTGAGTGTCGAGCAGTACTTC. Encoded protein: CASSQDTGLSVEQYF.

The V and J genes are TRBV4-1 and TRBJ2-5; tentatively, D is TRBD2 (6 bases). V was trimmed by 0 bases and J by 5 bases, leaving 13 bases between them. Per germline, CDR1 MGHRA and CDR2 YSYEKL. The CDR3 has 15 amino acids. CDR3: CASSQDGDSRETQYF. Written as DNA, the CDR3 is TGCGCCAGCAGCCAAGATGGGGACTCGAGGGAGACCCAGTACTTC.

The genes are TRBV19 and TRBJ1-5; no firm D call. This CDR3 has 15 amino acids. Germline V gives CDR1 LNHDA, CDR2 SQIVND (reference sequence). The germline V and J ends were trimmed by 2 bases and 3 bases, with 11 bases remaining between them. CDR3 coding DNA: TGTGCCAGTAGTATATGGAGTGAGGCCAATCAGCCCCAGCATTTT. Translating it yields CASSIWSEANQPQHF.

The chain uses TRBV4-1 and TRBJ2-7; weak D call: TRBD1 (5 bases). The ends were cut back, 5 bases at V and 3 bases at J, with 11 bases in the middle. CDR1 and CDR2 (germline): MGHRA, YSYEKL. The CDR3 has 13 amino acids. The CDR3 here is CASSGETDYEQYF. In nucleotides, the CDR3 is TGCGCCAGCAGCGGAGAGACAGACTACGAGCAGTACTTC.

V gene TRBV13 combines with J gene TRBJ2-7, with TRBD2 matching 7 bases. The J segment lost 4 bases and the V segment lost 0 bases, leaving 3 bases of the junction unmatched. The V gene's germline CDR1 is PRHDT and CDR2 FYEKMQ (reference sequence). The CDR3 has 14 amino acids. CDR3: CASSLGAGDYEQYF. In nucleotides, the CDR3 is TGTGCCAGCAGCTTAGGCGCGGGAGATTACGAGCAGTACTTC.

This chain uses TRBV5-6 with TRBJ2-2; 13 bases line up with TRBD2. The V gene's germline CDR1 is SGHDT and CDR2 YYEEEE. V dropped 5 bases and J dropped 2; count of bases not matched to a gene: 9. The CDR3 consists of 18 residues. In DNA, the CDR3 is TGTGCCAGCAGTTCGGTCACTAGCGGGAGGGTAAACACCGGGGAGCTGTTTTTT. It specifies CASSSVTSGRVNTGELFF. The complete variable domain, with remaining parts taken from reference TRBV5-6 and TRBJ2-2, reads DAGVTQSPTHLIKTRGQQVTLRCSPKSGHDTVSWYQQALGQGPQFIFQYYEEEERQRGNFPDRFSGHQFPNYSSELNVNALLLGDSALYLCASSSVTSGRVNTGELFFGEGSRLTVL.

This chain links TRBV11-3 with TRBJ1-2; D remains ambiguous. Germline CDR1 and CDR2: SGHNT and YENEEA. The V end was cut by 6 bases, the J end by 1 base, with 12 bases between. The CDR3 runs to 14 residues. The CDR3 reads CASRPANFNYGYTF. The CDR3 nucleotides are TGTGCCAGCAGGCCCGCGAATTTTAACTATGGCTACACCTTC.

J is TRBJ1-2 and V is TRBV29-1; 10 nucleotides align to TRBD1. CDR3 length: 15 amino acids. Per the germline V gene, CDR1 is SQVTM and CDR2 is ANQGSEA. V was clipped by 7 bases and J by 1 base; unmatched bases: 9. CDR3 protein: CSAIGGDRGNYGYTF. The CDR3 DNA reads TGCAGCGCAATTGGAGGGGACAGGGGTAACTATGGCTACACCTTC.

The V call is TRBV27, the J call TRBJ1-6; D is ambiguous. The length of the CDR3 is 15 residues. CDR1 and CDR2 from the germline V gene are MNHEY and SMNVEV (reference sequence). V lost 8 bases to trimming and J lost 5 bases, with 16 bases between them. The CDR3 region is CASRSQVGHNSPLHF. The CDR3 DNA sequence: TGTGCCAGCCGCTCTCAGGTGGGCCATAATTCACCCCTCCACTTT.

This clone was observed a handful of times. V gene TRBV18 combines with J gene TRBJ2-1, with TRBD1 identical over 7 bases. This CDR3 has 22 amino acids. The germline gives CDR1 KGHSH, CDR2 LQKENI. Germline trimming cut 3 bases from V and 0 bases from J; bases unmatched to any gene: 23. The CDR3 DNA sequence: TGTGCCAGCTCACCCTCCCTCAGTACAAGTGATTGGACAGGCGACTCCTACAATGAGCAGTTCTTC. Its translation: CASSPSLSTSDWTGDSYNEQFF.

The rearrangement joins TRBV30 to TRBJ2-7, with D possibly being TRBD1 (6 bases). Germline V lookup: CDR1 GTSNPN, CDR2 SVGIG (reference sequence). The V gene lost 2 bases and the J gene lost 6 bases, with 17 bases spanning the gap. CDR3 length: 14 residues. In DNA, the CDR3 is TGTGCCTGGAGTCAAGGGGGATGGGCAGGCGAGCAGTACTTC. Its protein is CAWSQGGWAGEQYF.

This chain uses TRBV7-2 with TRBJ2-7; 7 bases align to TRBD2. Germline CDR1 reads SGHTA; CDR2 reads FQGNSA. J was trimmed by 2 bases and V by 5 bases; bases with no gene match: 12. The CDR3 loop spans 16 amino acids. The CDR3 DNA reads TGTGCCAGCAGCCCCCAACAGCTAGCGGCTACCTACGAGCAGTACTTC. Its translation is CASSPQQLAATYEQYF.

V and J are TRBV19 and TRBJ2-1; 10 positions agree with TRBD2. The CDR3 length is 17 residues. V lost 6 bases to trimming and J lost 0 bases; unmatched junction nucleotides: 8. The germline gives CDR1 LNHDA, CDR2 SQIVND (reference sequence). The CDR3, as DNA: TGTGCCAGTAGATCGTCTAGCGGGAGTGGCTCCTACAATGAGCAGTTCTTC. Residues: CASRSSSGSGSYNEQFF.

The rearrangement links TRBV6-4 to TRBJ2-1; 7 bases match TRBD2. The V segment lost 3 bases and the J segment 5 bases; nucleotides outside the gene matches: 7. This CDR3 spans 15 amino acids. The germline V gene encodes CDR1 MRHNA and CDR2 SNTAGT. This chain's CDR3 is CASSDRGGSHNEQFF. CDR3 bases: TGTGCCAGCAGTGATAGAGGCGGGAGTCACAATGAGCAGTTCTTC.

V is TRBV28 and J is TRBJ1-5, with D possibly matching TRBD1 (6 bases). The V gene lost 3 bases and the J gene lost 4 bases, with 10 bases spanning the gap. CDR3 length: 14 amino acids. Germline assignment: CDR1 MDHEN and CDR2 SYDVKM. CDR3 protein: CASSFGQGNQPQHF. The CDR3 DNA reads TGTGCCAGCAGTTTTGGGCAGGGGAATCAGCCCCAGCATTTT.

The CDR3 bases are TGTGCCAGCAGCCCTTGGAGGAGGTACAACACCTTC. This sequence encodes CASSPWRRYNTF. The J gene is TRBJ1-2, the V gene TRBV21-1. TRBV21-1 is labeled a pseudogene. CDR3 length: 12 residues.

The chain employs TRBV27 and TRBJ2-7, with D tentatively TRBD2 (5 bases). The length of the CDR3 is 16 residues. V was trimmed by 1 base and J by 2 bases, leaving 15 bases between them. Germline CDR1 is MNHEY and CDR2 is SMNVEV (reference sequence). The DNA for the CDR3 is TGTGCCAGCAGTTTATACCGGGGAGACGGGCCCTACGAGCAGTACTTC. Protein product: CASSLYRGDGPYEQYF.

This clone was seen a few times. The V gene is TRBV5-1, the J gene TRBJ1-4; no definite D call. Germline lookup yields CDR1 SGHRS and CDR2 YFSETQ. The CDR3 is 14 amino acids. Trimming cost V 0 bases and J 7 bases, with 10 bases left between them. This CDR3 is CASSLGAWAEKLFF. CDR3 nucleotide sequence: TGCGCCAGCAGCTTGGGTGCGTGGGCTGAAAAACTGTTTTTT.

The CDR3 DNA follows: TGTGCCAGCAGTAACCGACAAGTCGCCAAAAACATTCAGTACTTC. As protein: CASSNRQVAKNIQYF. The J gene is TRBJ2-4, the V gene TRBV6-1; D not resolved. The germline V gene encodes CDR1 MNHNS and CDR2 SASEGT. The CDR3 extends over 15 amino acids. Between the trimmed V and J ends, which lost 5 bases and 1 base, there was a span of 12 bases.

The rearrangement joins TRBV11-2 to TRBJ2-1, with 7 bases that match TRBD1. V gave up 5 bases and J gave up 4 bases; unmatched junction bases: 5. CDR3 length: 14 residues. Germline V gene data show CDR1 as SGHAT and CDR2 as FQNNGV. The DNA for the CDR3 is TGTGCCAGCAGCCCCGGGACAGCTTACAATGAGCAGTTCTTC. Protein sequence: CASSPGTAYNEQFF.

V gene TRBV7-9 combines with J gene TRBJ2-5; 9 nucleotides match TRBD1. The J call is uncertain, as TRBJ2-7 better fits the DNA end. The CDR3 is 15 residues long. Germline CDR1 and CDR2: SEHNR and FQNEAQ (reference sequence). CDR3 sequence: CASSLLRDRDHEQYF. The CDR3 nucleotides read TGTGCCAGCAGCTTATTGAGGGACAGGGACCACGAGCAGTACTTC.

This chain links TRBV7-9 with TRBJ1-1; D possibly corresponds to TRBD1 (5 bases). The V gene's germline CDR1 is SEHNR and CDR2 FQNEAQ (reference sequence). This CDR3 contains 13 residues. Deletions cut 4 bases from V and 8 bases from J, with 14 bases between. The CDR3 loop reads CASSSILAGEAFF. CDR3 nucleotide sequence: TGTGCCAGCAGCTCCATTTTGGCAGGGGAAGCTTTCTTT.

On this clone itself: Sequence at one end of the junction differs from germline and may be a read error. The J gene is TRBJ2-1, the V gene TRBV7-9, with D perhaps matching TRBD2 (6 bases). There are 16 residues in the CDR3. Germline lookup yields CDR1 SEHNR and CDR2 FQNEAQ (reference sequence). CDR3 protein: CSSSPPGTPGDNEQFF. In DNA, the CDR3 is TGTTCCAGCAGCCCTCCCGGGACCCCGGGGGACAATGAGCAGTTCTTC.

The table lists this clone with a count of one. The DNA for the CDR3 is TGTGCCAGCAGTTACTCTCCTAGCGGGGGTGTTGAGCAGTTCTTC. It specifies CASSYSPSGGVEQFF. The chain couples TRBV6-5 to TRBJ2-1; 10 bases map to TRBD2. The junction had 5 bases not matched to a gene; V was cut back by 0 bases and J by 9 bases. Looked up from germline, CDR1 is MNHEY and CDR2 is SVGAGI. The CDR3 extends over 15 amino acids.

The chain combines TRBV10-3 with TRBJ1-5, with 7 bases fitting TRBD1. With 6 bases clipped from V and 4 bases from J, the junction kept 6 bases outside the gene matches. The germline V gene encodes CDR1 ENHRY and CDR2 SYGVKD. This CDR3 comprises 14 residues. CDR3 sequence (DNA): TGTGCCATCAGCCCCGGACAGGCGAATCAGCCCCAGCATTTT. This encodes CAISPGQANQPQHF.

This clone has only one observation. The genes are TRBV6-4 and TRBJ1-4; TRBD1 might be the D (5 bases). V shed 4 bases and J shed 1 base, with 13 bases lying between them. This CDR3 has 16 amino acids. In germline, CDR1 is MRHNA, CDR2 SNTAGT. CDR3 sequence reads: CASSVTYDRTNEKLFF. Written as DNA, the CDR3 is TGTGCCAGCAGTGTGACATATGACAGAACTAATGAAAAACTGTTTTTT.

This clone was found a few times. The CDR3 nucleotides read TGTGCCAGCAGCTCCTTAATTAGCGGCATCCACCGGGAGCTGTTTTTT. It specifies CASSSLISGIHRELFF. This chain connects TRBV11-2 to TRBJ2-2; perhaps TRBD2 as D (6 bases). The V end was cut by 4 bases, the J end by 9 bases, with 21 bases between. Germline CDR1 SGHAT, CDR2 FQNNGV. This CDR3 is built from 16 residues.

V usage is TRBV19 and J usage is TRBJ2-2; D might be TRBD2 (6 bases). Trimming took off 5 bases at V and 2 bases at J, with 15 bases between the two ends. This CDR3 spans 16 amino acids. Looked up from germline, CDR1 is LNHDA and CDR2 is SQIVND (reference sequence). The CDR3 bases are TGTGCCAGTAGTGCCACGCCTAGCGTAAACACCGGGGAGCTGTTTTTT. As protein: CASSATPSVNTGELFF.